Sequencing of this T cell receptor beta chain was carried out in a study of vaccination and CD4 T cells after COVID-19. Looking at the study overall: Cells were stimulated with overlapping spike peptide pools from SARS-CoV-2, HCoV-NL63, HCoV-OC43 and HCoV-229E.

The treatment: approximately 11-day PBMC culture with coronavirus spike peptide pools or control peptides (ViraFEST assay). The assay that was used to sequence DNA from cultured CD4+ T cells was the Oncomine TCR Beta short-read assay. TCRdb re-called the PCR reads through MiXCR, storing one row per CDR3 protein. The data show 20,000 to 25,000 distinct CDR3 sequences, around 35% seen once. This clonotype has only a few counts. The antigen is not known. This CDR3 spans 16 amino acids. In germline, CDR1 is SGHTA, CDR2 FQGNSA. V dropped 3 bases and J dropped 3; count of bases not matched to a gene: 8. The sample consisted of CD4+ T cells from blood, cultured in vitro, taken before SARS-CoV-2 vaccination. The clonotype originates from a human donor who had recovered from COVID-19. The J gene is TRBJ2-3, the V gene TRBV7-2; TRBD2 matches 8 bases. CDR3 region: CASSLERGINTDTQYF. DNA of the CDR3: TGTGCCAGCAGCTTGGAGCGGGGGATCAATACAGATACGCAGTATTTT.